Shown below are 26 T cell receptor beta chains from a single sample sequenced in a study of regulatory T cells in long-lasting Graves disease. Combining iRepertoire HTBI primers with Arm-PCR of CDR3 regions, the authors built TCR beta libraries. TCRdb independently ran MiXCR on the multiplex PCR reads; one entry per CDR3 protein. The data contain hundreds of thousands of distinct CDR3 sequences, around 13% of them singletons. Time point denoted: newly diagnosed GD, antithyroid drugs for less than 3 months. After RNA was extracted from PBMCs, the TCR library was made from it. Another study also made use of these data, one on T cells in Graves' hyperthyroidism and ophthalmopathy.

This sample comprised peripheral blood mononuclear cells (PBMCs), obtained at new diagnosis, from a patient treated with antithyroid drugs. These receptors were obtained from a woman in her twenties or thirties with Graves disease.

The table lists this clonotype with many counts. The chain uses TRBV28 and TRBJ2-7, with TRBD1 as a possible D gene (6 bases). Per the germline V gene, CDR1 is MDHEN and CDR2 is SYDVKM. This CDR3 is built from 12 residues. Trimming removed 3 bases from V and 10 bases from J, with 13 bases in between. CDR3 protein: CASSFPGTLQYF. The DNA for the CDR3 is TGTGCCAGCAGTTTTCCCGGGACACTACAGTACTTC.

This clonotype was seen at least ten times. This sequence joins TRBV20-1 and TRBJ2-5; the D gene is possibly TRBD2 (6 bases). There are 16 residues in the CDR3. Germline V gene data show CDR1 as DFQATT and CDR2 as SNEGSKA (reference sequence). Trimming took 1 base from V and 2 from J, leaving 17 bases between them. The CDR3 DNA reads TGCAGTGCTAGAGTGGGCGGGGCACGATGGCAAGAGACCCAGTACTTC. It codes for CSARVGGARWQETQYF.

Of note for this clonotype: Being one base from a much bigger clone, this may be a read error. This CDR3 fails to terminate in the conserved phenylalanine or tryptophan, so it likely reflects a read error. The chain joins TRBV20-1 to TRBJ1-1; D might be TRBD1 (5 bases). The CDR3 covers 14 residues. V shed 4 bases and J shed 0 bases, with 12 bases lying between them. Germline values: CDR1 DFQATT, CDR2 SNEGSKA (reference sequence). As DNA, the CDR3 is TGCAGTGCTACACCTAAGGGGTTGAACACTGAAGCTTTCGTT. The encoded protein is CSATPKGLNTEAFV.

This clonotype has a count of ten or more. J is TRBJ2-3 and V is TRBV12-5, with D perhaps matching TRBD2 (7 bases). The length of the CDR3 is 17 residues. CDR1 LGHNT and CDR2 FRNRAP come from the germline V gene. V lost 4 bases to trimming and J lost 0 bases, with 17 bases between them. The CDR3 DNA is TGTGCTAGTGGTTGGGGGCTAACTAGCGAGAGCACAGATACGCAGTATTTT. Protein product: CASGWGLTSESTDTQYF.

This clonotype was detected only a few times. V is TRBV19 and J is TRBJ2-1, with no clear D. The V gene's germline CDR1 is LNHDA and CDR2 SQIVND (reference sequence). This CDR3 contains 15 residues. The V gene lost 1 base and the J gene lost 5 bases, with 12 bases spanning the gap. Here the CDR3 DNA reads TGTGCCAGTAGTATAGGCTGGCCACCTAACAATGAGCAGTTCTTC. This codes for CASSIGWPPNNEQFF.

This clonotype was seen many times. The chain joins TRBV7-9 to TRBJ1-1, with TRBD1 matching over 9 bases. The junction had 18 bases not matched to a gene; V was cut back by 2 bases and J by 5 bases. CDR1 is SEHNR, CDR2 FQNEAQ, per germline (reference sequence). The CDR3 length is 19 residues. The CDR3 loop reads CASSLRGYRGQGGGTEAFF. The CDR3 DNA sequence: TGTGCCAGCAGCTTAAGAGGTTACAGGGGGCAGGGCGGGGGAACTGAAGCTTTCTTT. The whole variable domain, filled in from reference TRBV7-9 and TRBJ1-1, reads DTGVSQNPRHKITKRGQNVTFRCDPISEHNRLYWYRQTLGQGPEFLTYFQNEAQLEKSRLLSDRFSAERPKGSFSTLEIQRTEQGDSAMYLCASSLRGYRGQGGGTEAFFGQGTRLTVV.

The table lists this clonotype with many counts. The CDR3 DNA sequence: TGTGCCAGTCGAATGGGGTTGGGCACAGATACGCAGTATTTT. Protein product: CASRMGLGTDTQYF. The chain carries TRBV7-2 and TRBJ2-3, with D unclear. There are 14 residues in the CDR3. Germline CDR1 is SGHTA and CDR2 is FQGNSA. Trimming pared 9 bases from V and 1 base from J, leaving 14 bases between.

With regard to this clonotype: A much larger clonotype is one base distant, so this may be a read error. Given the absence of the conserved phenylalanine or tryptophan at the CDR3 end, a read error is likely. CDR3: CASSSLAAFGDTQYL. As DNA, the CDR3 is TGTGCCAGCAGCTCCCTAGCGGCCTTTGGGGATACGCAGTATTTG. The chain is built from TRBV7-9 and TRBJ2-3, with 7 nucleotides matching TRBD2. CDR3 size: 15 residues. From germline, CDR1 is SEHNR and CDR2 FQNEAQ (reference sequence). V was pared by 4 bases and J by 6 bases, with 10 bases of the junction left unmatched.

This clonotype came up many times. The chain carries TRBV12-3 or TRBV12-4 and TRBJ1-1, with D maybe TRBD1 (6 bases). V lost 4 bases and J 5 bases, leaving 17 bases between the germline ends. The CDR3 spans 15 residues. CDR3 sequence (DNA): TGTGCCAGCAGTTCATCCCAGGGGTGGGGGACTGAAGCTTTCTTT. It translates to CASSSSQGWGTEAFF.

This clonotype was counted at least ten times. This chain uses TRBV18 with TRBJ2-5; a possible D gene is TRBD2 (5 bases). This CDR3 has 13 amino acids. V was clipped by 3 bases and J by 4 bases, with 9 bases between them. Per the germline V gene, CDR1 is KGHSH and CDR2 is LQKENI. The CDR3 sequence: CASSPGLVETQYF. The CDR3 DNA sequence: TGTGCCAGCTCACCCGGACTGGTAGAGACCCAGTACTTC.

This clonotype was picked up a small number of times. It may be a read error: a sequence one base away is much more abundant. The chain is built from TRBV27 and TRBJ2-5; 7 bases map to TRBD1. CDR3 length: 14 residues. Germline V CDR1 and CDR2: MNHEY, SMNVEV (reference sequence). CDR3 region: CASSLLGQSETQHF. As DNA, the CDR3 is TGTGCCAGCAGTTTATTGGGACAGTCGGAGACCCAGCACTTC.

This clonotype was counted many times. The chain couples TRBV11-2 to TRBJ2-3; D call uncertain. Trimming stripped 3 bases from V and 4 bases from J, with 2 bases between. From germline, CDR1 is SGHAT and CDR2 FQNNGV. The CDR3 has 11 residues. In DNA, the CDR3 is TGTGCCAGCAGCTTTCCAGATACGCAGTATTTT. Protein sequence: CASSFPDTQYF.

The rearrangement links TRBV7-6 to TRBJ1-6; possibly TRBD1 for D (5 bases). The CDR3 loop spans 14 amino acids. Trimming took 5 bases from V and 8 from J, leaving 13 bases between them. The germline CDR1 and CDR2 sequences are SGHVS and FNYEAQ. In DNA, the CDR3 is TGTGCCAGCAGCCAGGGACGAGGAGATTCACCCCTCCACTTT. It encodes CASSQGRGDSPLHF.

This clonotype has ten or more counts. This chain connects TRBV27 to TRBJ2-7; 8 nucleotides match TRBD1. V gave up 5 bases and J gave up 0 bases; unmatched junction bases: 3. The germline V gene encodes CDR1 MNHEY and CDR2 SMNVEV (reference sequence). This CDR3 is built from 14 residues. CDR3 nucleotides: TGTGCCAGCAGTCAGGACAGGGACTCCTACGAGCAGTACTTC. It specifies CASSQDRDSYEQYF.

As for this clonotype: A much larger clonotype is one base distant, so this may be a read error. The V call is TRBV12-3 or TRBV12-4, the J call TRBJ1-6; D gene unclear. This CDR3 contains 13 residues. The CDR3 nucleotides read TGTGCCAGCAGCCTCCTTGGCAATTCACCCCCCCACTTT. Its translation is CASSLLGNSPPHF.

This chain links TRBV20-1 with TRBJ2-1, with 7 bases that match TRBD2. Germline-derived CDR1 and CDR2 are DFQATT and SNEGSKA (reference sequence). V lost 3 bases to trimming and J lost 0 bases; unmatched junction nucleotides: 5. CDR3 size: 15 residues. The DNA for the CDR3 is TGCAGTGCTAGTAGCGGGCCCAGCTCCTACAATGAGCAGTTCTTC. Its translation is CSASSGPSSYNEQFF.

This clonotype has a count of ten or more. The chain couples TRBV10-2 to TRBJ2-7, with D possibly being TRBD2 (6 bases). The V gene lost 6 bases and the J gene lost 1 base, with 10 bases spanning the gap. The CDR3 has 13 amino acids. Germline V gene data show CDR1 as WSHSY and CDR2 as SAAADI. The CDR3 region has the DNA TGCGCCAGCAGACTGCTAGCGTCCTACGAGCAGTACTTC. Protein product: CASRLLASYEQYF.

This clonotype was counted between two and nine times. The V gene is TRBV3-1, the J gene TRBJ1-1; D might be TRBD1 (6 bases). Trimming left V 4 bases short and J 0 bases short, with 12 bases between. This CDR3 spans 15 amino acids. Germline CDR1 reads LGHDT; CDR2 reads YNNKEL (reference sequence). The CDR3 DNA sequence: TGTGCCAGCAGCCCCATGGGGGGCTTGAACACTGAAGCTTTCTTT. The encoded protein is CASSPMGGLNTEAFF.

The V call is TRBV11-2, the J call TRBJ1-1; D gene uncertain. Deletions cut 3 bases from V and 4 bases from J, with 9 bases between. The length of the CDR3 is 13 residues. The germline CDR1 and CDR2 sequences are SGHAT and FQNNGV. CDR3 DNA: TGTGCCAGCAGCTTCCAATTCGGCACTGAAGCTTTCTTT. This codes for CASSFQFGTEAFF.

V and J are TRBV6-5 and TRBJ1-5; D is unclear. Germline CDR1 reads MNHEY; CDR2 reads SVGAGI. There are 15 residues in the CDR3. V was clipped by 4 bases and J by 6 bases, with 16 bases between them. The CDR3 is CASSLDRDSSQPQHF. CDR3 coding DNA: TGTGCCAGCAGTTTGGATCGGGATAGTAGTCAGCCCCAGCATTTT.

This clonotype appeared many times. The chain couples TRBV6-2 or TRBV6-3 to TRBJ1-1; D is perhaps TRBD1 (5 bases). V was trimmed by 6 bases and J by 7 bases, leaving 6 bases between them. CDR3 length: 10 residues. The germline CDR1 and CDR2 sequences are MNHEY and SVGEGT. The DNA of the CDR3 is TGTGCCAGCAGGGGGGTTGAAGCTTTCTTT. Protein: CASRGVEAFF.

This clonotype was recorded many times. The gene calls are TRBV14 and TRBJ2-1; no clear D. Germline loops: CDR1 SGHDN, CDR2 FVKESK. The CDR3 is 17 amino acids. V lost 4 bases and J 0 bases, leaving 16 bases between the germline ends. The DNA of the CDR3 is TGTGCCAGCAGCCCAATCTCCCCCCCAAGCTCCTACAATGAGCAGTTCTTC. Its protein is CASSPISPPSSYNEQFF.

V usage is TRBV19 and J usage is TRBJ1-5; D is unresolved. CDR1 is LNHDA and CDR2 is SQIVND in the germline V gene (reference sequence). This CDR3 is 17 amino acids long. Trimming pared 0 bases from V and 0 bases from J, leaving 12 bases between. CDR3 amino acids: CASSIDIGPYSNQPQHF. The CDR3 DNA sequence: TGTGCCAGTAGTATAGATATCGGCCCATATAGCAATCAGCCCCAGCATTTT. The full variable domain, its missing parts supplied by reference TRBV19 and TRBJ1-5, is DGGITQSPKYLFRKEGQNVTLSCEQNLNHDAMYWYRQDPGQGLRLIYYSQIVNDFQKGDIAEGYSVSREKKESFPLTVTSAQKNPTAFYLCASSIDIGPYSNQPQHFGDGTRLSIL.

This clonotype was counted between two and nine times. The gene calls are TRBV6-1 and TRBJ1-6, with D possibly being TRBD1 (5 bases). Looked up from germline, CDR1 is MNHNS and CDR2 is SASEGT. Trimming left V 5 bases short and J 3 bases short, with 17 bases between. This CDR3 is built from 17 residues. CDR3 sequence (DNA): TGTGCCAGCAGTAAATGGGGGGGTCAAAGCTATAATTCACCCCTCCACTTT. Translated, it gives CASSKWGGQSYNSPLHF.

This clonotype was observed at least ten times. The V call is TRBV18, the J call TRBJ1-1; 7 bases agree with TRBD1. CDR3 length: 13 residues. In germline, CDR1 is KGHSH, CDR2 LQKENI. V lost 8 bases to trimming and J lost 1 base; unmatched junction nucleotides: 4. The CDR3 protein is CASTGQTNTEAFF. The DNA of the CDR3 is TGTGCCAGCACGGGACAGACGAACACTGAAGCTTTCTTT.

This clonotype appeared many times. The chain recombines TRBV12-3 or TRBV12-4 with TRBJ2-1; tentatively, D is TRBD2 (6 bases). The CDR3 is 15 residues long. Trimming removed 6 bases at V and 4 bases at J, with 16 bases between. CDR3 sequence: CASSGWAGSYNEQFF. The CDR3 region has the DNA TGTGCCAGCAGCGGTTGGGCGGGATCTTACAATGAGCAGTTCTTC.